Each of the 3 T cell receptor beta chains below was sequenced from the same sample in a study of OX40 agonist ivuxolimab in advanced cancers. Produced via immunoSEQ multiplex PCR; TCRdb's table is partial and in-frame only. Here the sample spans 70,000 to 90,000 clones, around 85% being singletons. Sequencing was performed on CD4+ or CD8+ T cells sorted from blood, taken in a trial of the OX40 agonist ivuxolimab. These receptor sequences come from an adult with an advanced solid tumor such as melanoma, head and neck, liver or kidney cancer.

This rearrangement joins TRBV2 to TRBJ2-2; D is unresolved. V dropped 6 bases and J dropped 3 bases, with 8 bases sitting between them. Germline V gives CDR1 SNHLY, CDR2 FYNNEI. The CDR3 runs 13 residues. CDR3 loop: CASSQRDTGELFF. In nucleotides, the CDR3 is TGTGCCAGCAGCCAAAGGGACACCGGGGAGCTGTTTTTT.

The table lists this clone with a count of one. The V call is TRBV18, the J call TRBJ2-3; 7 positions match TRBD1. This CDR3 has 17 amino acids. The germline V gene has CDR1 KGHSH and CDR2 LQKENI. Trimming at V came to 0 bases and at J to 0 bases, leaving 6 bases not matched to a gene. The CDR3 sequence: CASSPPRGTDSTDTQYF. CDR3 bases: TGTGCCAGCTCACCACCGAGGGGGACAGACAGCACAGATACGCAGTATTTT.

This chain uses TRBV28 with TRBJ1-3; the D is unclear. V dropped 7 bases and J dropped 2 bases, with 9 bases sitting between them. This CDR3 comprises 13 residues. CDR1 MDHEN and CDR2 SYDVKM come from the germline V gene. DNA for the CDR3: TGTGCCAGCAACCTTGAAGCTGGAAACACCATATATTTT. It codes for CASNLEAGNTIYF.